These 8 T cell receptor beta chains share one sample of origin, sequenced in a study of T cells in Graves' hyperthyroidism and ophthalmopathy. Amplified regions were TCR beta CDR3 sequences from RNA transcripts. The TCR CDR3 first-round RT-PCR relied on the HTBI primer set. MiXCR was run by TCRdb on the multiplex PCR reads, yielding one entry per CDR3 protein. The data contain 350,000 to 500,000 distinct CDR3 sequences, 12% to 15% of them seen just once; the ten biggest clones take up roughly 4.8%. The sample was blood. The receptor source for this set is a woman aged 18-29 years with Graves' hyperthyroidism.

The rearrangement links TRBV12-3 or TRBV12-4 to TRBJ2-1; D assignment may be TRBD1 or TRBD2 (5 bases each). Trimming took 6 bases from V and 5 from J, leaving 23 bases between them. The CDR3 covers 17 residues. The CDR3 region is CASRAAWDPKTHNEQFF. Here the CDR3 DNA reads TGTGCCAGCAGGGCAGCGTGGGACCCGAAGACCCACAATGAGCAGTTCTTC.

In regard to this clonotype: Given a much more abundant clone one base away, this may be a read error. The chain has TRBV3-1 and TRBJ1-3; D gene uncertain. CDR3 length equals 14 residues. Germline V gene lookup returns CDR1 LGHDT and CDR2 YNNKEL (reference sequence). CDR3 sequence (DNA): TGTGCCAGCGGCCAAGAAGGTTGGACGGACACCATATATTTT. Protein product: CASGQEGWTDTIYF.

This clonotype was seen repeatedly, ten times or more. This chain connects TRBV28 to TRBJ1-2, with TRBD1 matching over 9 bases. Germline CDR1 MDHEN, CDR2 SYDVKM. V lost 9 bases, J lost 8 bases, and 10 bases stayed unmatched. The CDR3 covers 13 residues. The CDR3 is CASIRTGVGGYTF. The CDR3 DNA follows: TGTGCCAGTATCCGGACAGGGGTTGGAGGCTACACCTTC.

This clonotype was seen ten or more times. CDR3 sequence reads: CASSLFKWRVNTEAFF. CDR3 coding DNA: TGTGCCAGCAGCCTCTTTAAGTGGCGGGTGAACACTGAAGCTTTCTTT. J is TRBJ1-1 and V is TRBV12-3 or TRBV12-4, with D unresolved. V was clipped by 6 bases and J by 0 bases, with 17 bases between them. The CDR3 is 16 residues long.

Note on this clonotype: Possible read error: a much larger clone is one base away. The genes are TRBV28 and TRBJ2-7; TRBD2 agrees at 7 bases. The CDR3 is 16 residues long. Per germline, CDR1 MDHEN and CDR2 SYDVKM. Trimming cost V 8 bases and J 0 bases; bases outside gene matches: 13. CDR3 amino acids: CASGKNAGRSSYEQYF. The CDR3 coding sequence is TGTGCCAGCGGCAAGAACGCCGGGAGGAGCTCCTACGAGCAGTACTTC.

The chain combines TRBV19 with TRBJ2-1; D not resolved. The CDR3 length is 14 residues. The germline CDR1 and CDR2 sequences are LNHDA and SQIVND (reference sequence). The germline V and J ends were trimmed by 2 bases and 4 bases, with 9 bases remaining between them. The CDR3 DNA is TGTGCCAGTAGTATATGGGTATCATACAATGAGCAGTTCTTC. It specifies CASSIWVSYNEQFF.

This clonotype has ten or more counts. V gene TRBV6-1 combines with J gene TRBJ2-7, with TRBD1 matching 9 bases. The CDR3 covers 16 residues. In germline, CDR1 is MNHNS, CDR2 SASEGT. Unmatched junction bases numbered 12, after V lost 4 bases and J lost 5 bases. The CDR3 is CASSVWGQGEQDEQYF. CDR3 in DNA: TGTGCCAGCAGTGTCTGGGGACAGGGAGAGCAGGACGAGCAGTACTTC.

This clonotype was counted many times. The chain couples TRBV2 to TRBJ2-3, with TRBD2 matching 11 bases. Germline loops: CDR1 SNHLY, CDR2 FYNNEI. The CDR3 length is 14 residues. V was clipped by 7 bases and J by 4 bases; unmatched bases: 4. Here the CDR3 reads CASITSGSPDTQYF. CDR3 in DNA: TGTGCCAGCATTACTAGCGGGAGCCCAGATACGCAGTATTTT.